This T cell receptor (beta chain) emerged from a study of cytomegalovirus exposure and HLA in healthy donors. As to this clone: Antigen specificity is unknown.

Primers included in the PCR were 60 Vbeta and 13 Jbeta primers. TCRdb's table, derived via immunoSEQ multiplex PCR, lists solely in-frame clones and lacks some. The sample holds about 110,000 clones, around 75% seen once. The CDR3 extends over 12 amino acids. The V and J ends lost 6 bases and 5 bases respectively, with 8 bases between them. Germline V gives CDR1 SNHLY, CDR2 FYNNEI. The study's findings and limits: Segments of the TCR beta V type were, in most cases, productive about 87% or about 30% of the time in an earlier analysis.

The material sequenced was PBMCs. The chain recombines TRBV2 with TRBJ1-3; D gene unclear. This TCR was recovered from a young woman in good health and CMV-seronegative. CDR3 amino acids: CASSPHRNTIYF. For the CDR3, the DNA is TGTGCCAGCAGCCCACATAGAAACACCATATATTTT.